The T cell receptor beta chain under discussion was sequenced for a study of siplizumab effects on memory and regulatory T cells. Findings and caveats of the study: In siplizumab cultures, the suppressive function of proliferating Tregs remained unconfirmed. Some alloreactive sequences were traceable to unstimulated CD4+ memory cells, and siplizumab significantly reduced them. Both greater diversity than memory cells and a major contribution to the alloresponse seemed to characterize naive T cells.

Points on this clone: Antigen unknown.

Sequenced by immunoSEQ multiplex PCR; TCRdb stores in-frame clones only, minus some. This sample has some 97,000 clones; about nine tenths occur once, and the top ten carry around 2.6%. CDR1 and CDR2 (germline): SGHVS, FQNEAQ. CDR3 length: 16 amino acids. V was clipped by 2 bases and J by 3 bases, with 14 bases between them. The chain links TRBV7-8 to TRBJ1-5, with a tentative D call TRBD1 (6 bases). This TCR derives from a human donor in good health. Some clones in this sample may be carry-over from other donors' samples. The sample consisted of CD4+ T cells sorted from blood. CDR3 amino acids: CASSLIGGRFNQPQHF. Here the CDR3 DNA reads TGTGCCAGCAGCTTAATAGGGGGACGGTTCAATCAGCCCCAGCATTTT.